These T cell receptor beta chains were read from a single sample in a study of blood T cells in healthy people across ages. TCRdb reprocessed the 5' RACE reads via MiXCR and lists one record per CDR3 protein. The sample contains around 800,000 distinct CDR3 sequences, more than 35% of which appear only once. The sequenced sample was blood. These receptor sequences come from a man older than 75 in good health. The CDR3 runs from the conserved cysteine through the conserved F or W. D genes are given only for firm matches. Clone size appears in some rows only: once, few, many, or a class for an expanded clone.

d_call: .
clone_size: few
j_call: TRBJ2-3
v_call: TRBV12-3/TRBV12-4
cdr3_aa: CASSPGVLSTDTQYF
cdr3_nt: TGTGCCAGCAGCCCAGGGGTACTAAGCACAGATACGCAGTATTTT

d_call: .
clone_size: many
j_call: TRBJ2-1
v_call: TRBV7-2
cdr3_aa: CASSPHASNNEQFF
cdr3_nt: TGTGCCAGCAGCCCACACGCTAGCAACAATGAGCAGTTCTTC

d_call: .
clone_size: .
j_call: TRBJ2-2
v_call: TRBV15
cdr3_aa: CATSPTNTGELFF
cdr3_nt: TGTGCCACCTCGCCCACGAACACCGGGGAGCTGTTTTTT

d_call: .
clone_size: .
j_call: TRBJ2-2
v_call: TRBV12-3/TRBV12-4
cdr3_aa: CASSTGTRNTGELFF
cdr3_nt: TGTGCCAGCAGCACCGGGACACGCAACACCGGGGAGCTGTTTTTT

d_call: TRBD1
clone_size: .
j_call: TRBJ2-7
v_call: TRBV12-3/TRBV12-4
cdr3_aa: CASILGQIYEQYF
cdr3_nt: TGTGCCAGCATCCTGGGACAGATCTACGAGCAGTACTTC

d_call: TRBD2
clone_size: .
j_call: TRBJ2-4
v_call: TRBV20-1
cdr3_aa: CSAKTSGRRNIQYF
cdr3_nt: TGCAGTGCTAAGACTAGCGGGAGGCGAAACATTCAGTACTTC

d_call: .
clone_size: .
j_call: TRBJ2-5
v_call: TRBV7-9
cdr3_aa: CASSLGGPQETQNF
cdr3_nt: TGTGCCAGCAGCTTAGGGGGTCCCCAAGAGACCCAGAACTTC

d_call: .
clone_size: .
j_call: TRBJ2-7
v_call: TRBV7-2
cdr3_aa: CASSVGLIYEQYF
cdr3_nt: TGTGCCAGCAGCGTAGGGTTGATATACGAGCAGTACTTC

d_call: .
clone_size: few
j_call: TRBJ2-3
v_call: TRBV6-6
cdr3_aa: CASSSSAGTDTQYF
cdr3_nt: TGTGCCAGCAGTTCATCGGCTGGCACAGATACGCAGTATTTT

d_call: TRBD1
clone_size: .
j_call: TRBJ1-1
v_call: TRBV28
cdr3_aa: CASSPGQGHTEAFF
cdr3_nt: TGTGCCAGCAGCCCCGGACAGGGCCACACTGAAGCTTTCTTT

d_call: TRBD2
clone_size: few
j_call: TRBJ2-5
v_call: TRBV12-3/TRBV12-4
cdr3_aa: CASSLAGGTQYF
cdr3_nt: TGTGCCAGCAGTTTGGCGGGGGGGACCCAGTACTTC

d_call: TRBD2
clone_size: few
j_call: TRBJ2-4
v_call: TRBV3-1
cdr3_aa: CASSPSGRAPIQYF
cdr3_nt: TGTGCCAGCAGCCCTAGCGGGAGGGCCCCCATTCAGTACTTC

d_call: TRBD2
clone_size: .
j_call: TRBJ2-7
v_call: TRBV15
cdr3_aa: CATSRPGLAGRKSYEQYF
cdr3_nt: TGTGCCACCAGCAGACCTGGACTAGCGGGACGAAAGTCCTACGAGCAGTACTTC

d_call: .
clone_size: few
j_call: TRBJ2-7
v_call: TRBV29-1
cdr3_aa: CSVEDPGGNYEQYF
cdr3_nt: TGCAGCGTTGAAGACCCCGGGGGTAATTACGAGCAGTACTTC

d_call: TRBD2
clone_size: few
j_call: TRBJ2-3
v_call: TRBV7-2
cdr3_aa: CASSLGGSGRAFDTQYF
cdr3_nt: TGTGCCAGCAGCTTAGGGGGGAGCGGGAGGGCCTTCGATACGCAGTATTTT

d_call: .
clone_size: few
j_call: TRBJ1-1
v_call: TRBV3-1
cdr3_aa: CASSQDSGREAFF
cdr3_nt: TGTGCCAGCAGCCAAGATTCGGGGAGAGAAGCTTTCTTT

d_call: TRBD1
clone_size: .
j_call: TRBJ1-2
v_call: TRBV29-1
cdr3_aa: CSVEDVFADRAPGGYTF
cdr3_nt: TGCAGCGTTGAAGATGTCTTCGCAGACAGGGCCCCGGGGGGCTACACCTTC

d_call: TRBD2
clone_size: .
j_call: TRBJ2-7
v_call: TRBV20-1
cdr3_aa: CSARELADSYEQYF
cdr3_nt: TGCAGTGCTAGAGAACTAGCGGATTCCTACGAGCAGTACTTC

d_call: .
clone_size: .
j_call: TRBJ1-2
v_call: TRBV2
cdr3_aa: CASSFGAGAGYTF
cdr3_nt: TGTGCCAGCAGTTTCGGGGCTGGGGCTGGCTACACCTTC

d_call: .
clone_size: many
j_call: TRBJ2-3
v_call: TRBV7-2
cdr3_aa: CASSLQQGVTDTQYF
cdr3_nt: TGTGCCAGCAGCTTGCAACAGGGAGTAACAGATACGCAGTATTTT

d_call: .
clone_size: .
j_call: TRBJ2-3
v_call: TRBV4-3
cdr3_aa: CASSRDQGRGDTQYF
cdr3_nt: TGCGCCAGCAGCCGGGATCAGGGGCGGGGGGATACGCAGTATTTT

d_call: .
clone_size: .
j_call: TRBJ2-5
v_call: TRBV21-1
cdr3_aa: CASSNTLAGGRETQYF
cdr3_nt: TGTGCCAGCAGCAACACGTTAGCGGGAGGTAGAGAGACCCAGTACTTC

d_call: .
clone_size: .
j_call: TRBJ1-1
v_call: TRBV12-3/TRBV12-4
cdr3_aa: CASKQGEMNTEAFF
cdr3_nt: TGTGCCAGCAAACAGGGCGAGATGAACACTGAAGCTTTCTTT

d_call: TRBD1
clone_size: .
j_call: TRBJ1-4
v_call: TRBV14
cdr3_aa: CAGSQDLRTGEKLFF
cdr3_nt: TGTGCCGGCAGCCAAGACCTCCGGACAGGCGAAAAACTGTTTTTT

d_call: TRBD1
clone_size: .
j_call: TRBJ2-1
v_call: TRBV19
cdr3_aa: CASSSTGTGSYNEQFF
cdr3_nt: TGTGCCAGTAGCTCGACCGGGACAGGCTCCTACAATGAGCAGTTCTTC

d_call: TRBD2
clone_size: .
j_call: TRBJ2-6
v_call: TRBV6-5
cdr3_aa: CASSSLGLAGVAGANVLTF
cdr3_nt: TGTGCCAGCAGTTCTTTGGGACTAGCGGGAGTAGCGGGGGCCAACGTCCTGACTTTC

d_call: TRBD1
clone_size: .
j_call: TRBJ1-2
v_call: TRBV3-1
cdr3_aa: CASSQWTGDNGYTF
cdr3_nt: TGTGCCAGCAGCCAGTGGACAGGGGATAATGGCTACACCTTC